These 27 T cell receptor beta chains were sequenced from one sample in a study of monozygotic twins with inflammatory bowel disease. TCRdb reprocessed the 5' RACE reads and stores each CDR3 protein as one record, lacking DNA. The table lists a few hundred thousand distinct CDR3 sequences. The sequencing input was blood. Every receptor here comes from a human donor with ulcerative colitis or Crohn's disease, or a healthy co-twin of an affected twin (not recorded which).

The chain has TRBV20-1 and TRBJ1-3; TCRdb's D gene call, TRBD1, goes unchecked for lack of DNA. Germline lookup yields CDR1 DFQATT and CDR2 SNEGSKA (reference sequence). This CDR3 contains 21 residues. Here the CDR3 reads CSARDLHGTGSLSAPGNTIYF.

CDR3: CASSSTGAGYTF. The chain couples TRBV7-9 to TRBJ1-2; TCRdb reports TRBD1, a call that lacks DNA to check it against. In germline, CDR1 is SEHNR, CDR2 FQNEAQ (reference sequence). The CDR3 runs to 12 residues.

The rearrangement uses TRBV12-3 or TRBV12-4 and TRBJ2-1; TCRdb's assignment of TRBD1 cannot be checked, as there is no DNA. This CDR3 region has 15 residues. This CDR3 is CASSLGGNSYNEQFF.

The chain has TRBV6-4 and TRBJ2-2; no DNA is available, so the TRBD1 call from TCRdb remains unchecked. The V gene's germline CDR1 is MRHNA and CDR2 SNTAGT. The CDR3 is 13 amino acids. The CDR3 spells CASSGTDTGELFF.

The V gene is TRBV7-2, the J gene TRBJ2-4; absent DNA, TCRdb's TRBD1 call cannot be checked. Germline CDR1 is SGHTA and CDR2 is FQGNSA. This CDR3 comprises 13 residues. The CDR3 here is CASSLWPGDIQYF.

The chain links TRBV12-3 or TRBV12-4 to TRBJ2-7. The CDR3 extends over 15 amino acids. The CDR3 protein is CASSLEVSSSYEQYF.

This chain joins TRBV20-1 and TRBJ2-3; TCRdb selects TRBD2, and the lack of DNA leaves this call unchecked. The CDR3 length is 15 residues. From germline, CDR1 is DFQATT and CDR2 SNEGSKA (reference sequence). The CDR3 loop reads CSAKGRSGVTDTQYF.

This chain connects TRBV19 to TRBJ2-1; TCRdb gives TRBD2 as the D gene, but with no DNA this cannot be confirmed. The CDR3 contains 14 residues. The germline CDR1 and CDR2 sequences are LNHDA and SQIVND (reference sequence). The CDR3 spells CASSIFFWEGEQFF.

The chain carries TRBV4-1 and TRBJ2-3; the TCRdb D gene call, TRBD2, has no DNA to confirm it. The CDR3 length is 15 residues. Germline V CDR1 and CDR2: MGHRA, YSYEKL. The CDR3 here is CASSQEEVVTDTQYF.

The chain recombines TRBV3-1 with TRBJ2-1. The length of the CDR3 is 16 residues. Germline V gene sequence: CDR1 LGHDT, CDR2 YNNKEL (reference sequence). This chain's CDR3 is CASSQERQFYYNEQFF.

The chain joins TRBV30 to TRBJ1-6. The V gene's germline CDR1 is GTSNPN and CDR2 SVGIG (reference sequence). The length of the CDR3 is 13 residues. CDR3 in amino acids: CAWKNQANSPLHF.

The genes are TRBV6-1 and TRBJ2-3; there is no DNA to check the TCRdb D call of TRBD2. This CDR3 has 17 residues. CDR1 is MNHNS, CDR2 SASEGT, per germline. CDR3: CASGPPLAGGPRDTQYF.

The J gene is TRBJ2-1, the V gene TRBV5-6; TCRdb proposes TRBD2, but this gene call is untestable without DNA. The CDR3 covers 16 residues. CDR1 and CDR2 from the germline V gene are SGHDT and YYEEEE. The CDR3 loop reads CASSLGGGTHYNEQFF.

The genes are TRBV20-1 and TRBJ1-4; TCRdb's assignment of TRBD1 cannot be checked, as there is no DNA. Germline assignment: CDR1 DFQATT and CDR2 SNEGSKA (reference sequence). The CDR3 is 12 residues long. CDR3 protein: CSAAQGREKLFF.

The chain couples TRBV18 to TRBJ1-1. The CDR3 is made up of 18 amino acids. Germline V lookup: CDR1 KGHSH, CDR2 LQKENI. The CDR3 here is CASSLRAQNREVGTEAFF.

CDR3 sequence reads: CASSKTGDINQPQHF. The chain links TRBV5-1 to TRBJ1-5; the TRBD1 assignment by TCRdb is unverifiable without DNA. CDR1 is SGHRS, CDR2 YFSETQ, per germline. This CDR3 has 15 amino acids. Variable domain in full (rest from reference TRBV5-1 and TRBJ1-5): KAGVTQTPRYLIKTRGQQVTLSCSPISGHRSVSWYQQTPGQGLQFLFEYFSETQRNKGNFPGRFSGRQFSNSRSEMNVSTLELGDSALYLCASSKTGDINQPQHFGDGTRLSIL.

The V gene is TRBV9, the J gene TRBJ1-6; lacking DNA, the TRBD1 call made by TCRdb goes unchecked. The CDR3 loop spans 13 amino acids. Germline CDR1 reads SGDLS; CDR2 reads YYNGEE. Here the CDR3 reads CASSATGVSTLHF.

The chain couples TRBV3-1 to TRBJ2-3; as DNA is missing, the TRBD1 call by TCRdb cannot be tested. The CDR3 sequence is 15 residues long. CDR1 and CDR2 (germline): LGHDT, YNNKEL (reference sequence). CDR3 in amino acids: CASSPYRGHADTQYF.

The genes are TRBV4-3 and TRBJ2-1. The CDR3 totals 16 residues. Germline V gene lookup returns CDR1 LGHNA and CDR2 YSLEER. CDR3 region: CASSQEKGELYNEQFF.

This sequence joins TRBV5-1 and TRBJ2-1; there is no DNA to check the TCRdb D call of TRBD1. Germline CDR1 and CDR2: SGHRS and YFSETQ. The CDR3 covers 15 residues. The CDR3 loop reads CASSPPGAGHNEQFF.

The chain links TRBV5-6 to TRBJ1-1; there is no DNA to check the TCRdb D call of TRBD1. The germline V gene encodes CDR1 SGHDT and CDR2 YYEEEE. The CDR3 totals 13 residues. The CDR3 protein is CASNTGGGTEAFF.

This CDR3 is CATSDHLAPYEQYF. This chain links TRBV24-1 with TRBJ2-7; the TCRdb D gene call, TRBD1, has no DNA to confirm it. The length of the CDR3 is 14 residues. From germline, CDR1 is KGHDR and CDR2 SFDVKD.

CDR3 sequence reads: CSARKVQGSHETQYF. This sequence joins TRBV20-1 and TRBJ2-5; TCRdb lists TRBD2, though no DNA is available to test this call. The germline V gene has CDR1 DFQATT and CDR2 SNEGSKA (reference sequence). The length of the CDR3 is 15 residues.

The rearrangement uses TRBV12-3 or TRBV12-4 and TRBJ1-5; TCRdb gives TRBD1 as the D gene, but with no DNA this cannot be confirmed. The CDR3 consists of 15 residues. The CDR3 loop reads CASSRTGNSNQPQHF.

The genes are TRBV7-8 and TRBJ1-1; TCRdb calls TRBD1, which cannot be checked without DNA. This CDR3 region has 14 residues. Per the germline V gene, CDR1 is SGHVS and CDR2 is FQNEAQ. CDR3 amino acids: CASSLRESYTEAFF. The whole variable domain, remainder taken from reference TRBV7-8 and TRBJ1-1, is GAGVSQSPRYKVAKRGQDVALRCDPISGHVSLFWYQQALGQGPEFLTYFQNEAQLDKSGLPSDRFFAERPEGSVSTLKIQRTQQEDSAVYLCASSLRESYTEAFFGQGTRLTVV.

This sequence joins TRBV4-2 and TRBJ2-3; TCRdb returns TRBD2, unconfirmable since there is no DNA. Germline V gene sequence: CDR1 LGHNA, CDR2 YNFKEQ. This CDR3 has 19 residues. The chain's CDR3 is CASSQDPASGLGNTDTQYF.

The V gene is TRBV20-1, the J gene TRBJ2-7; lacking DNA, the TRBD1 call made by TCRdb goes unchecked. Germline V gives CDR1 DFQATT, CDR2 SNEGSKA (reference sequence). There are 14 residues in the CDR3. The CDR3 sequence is CSARSLGPFYEQYF.